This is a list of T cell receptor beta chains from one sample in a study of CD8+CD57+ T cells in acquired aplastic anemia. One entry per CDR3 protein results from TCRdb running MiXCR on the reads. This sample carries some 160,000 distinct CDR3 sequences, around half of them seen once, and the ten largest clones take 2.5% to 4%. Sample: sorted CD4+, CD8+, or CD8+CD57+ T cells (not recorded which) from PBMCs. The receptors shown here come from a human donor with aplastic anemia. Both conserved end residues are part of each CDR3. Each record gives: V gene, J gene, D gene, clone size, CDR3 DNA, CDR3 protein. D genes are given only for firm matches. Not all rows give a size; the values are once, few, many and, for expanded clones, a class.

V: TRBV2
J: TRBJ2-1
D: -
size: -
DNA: TGTGCCAGCAGTGTAGGTGGAAATGAGCAGTTCTTC
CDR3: CASSVGGNEQFF

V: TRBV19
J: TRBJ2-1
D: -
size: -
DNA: TGTGCCAGTAGTCTGGACGGAACTAACAATGAGCAGTTCTTC
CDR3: CASSLDGTNNEQFF

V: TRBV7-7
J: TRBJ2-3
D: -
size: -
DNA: TGTGCTAGCAGCGCCAGTATAGCAGATACGCAGTATTTT
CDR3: CASSASIADTQYF

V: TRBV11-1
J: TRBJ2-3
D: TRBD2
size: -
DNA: TGTGCCAGCAGCGTTTCTAGCGGGGGGGCCTACACAGATACGCAGTATTTT
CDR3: CASSVSSGGAYTDTQYF

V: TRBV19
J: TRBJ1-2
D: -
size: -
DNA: TGTGCCAGTAGTATTGGGGTAGGCTATGGCTACACCTTC
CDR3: CASSIGVGYGYTF

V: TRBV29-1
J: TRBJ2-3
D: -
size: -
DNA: TGCAGCGTAGGACAGTATTTCTCAGATACGCAGTATTTT
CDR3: CSVGQYFSDTQYF

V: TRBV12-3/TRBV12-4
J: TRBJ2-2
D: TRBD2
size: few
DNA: TGTGCCAGCAGTTTTAGAACCGCCGGGGTAGCGGGAGGGGCGGGGCCCGGGGAGCTGTTTTTT
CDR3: CASSFRTAGVAGGAGPGELFF

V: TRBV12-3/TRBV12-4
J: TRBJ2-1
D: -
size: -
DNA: TGTGCCAGCATAATGACTGACCACTCCTACAATGAGCAGTTCTTC
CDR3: CASIMTDHSYNEQFF

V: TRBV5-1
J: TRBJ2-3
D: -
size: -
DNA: TGCGCCAGCAGCTTGGGTGGTGGAAACACAGATACGCAGTATTTT
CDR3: CASSLGGGNTDTQYF

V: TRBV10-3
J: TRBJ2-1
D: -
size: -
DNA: TGTGCCATCAGTGGGGAGGGGGCCCACAATGAGCAGTTCTTC
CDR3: CAISGEGAHNEQFF

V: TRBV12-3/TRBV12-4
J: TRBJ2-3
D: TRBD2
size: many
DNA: TGTGCCAGCAGTTTATGGCGGGGAGCGGGAGCAGATACGCAGTATTTT
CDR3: CASSLWRGAGADTQYF

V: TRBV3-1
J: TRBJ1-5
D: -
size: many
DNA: TGTGCCAGCAGCCAAGATCCGCAAGGGCAGCCCCAGCATTTT
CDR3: CASSQDPQGQPQHF

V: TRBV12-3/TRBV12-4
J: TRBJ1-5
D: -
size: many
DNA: TGTGCCAGCAGTTCTCAGGGAAACAATCAGCCCCAGCATTTT
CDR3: CASSSQGNNQPQHF

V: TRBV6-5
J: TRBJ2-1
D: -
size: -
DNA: TGTGCCAGCAGTTACTCGATGGGGAAAGGTAGCAATGAGCAGTTCTTC
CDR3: CASSYSMGKGSNEQFF

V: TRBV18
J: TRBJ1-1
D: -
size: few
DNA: TGTGCCAGCTCTTCCCCGACAAGTCTGAACACTGAAGCTTTCTTT
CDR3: CASSSPTSLNTEAFF

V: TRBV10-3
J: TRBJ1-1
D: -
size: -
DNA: TGTGCCATCAAGGGGTTGGGGGGCACTGAAGCTTTCTTT
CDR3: CAIKGLGGTEAFF

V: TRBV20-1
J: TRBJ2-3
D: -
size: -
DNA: TGCAGTGCTAGTGCGGGTCCTAGCACAGATACGCAGTATTTT
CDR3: CSASAGPSTDTQYF

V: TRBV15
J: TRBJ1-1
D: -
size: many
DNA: TGTGCCACCAGCAGAGGGCAGGGACTTGGCACTGAAGCTTTCTTT
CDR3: CATSRGQGLGTEAFF

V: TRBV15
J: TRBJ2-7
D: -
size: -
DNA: TGTGCCACCAGCAAAAGCGGGCCCTTAGGGTACGAGCAGTACTTC
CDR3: CATSKSGPLGYEQYF

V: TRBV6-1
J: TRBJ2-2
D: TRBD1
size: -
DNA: TGTGCCAGCCGGAGCAGGGGGCGAACCGGGGAGCTGTTTTTT
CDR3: CASRSRGRTGELFF

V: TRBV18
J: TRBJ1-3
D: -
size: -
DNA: TGTGCCAGCTCGCGGACACAGTCGGGGGATGGAAACACCATATATTTT
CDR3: CASSRTQSGDGNTIYF

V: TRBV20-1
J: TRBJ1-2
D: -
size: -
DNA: TGCAGTGCAGGTACACAGGGTAACTATGGCTACACCTTC
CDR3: CSAGTQGNYGYTF

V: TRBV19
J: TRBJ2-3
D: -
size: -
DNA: TGTGCCAGTAGTATAGCGGGGCGGGCAGATACGCAGTATTTT
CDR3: CASSIAGRADTQYF

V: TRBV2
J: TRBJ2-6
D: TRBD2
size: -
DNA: TGTGCCAGCAAAGCGGGGGGTTGGGGGGCCAACGTCCTGACTTTC
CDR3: CASKAGGWGANVLTF

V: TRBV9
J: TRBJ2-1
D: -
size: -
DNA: TGTGCCAGCAGCGGACTGGGGGGCGGAAATGAGCAGTTCTTC
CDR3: CASSGLGGGNEQFF

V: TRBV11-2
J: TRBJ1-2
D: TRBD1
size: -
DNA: TGTGCCAGCAGTTCTCCTACGGGACAGGGGGCCTATGGCTACACCTTC
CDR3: CASSSPTGQGAYGYTF

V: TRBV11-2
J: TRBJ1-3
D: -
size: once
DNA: TGTGCCAGCAACTTAGAGGGTAGAAACACCATATGTTTT
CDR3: CASNLEGRNTICF

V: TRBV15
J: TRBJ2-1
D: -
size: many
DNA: TGTGCCACCCAACTCGGACGGAACAATGAGCAGTTCTTC
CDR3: CATQLGRNNEQFF

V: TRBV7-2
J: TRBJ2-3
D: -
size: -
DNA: TGTGCCACAGGACACTGGGGCACAGATACGCAGTATTTT
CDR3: CATGHWGTDTQYF